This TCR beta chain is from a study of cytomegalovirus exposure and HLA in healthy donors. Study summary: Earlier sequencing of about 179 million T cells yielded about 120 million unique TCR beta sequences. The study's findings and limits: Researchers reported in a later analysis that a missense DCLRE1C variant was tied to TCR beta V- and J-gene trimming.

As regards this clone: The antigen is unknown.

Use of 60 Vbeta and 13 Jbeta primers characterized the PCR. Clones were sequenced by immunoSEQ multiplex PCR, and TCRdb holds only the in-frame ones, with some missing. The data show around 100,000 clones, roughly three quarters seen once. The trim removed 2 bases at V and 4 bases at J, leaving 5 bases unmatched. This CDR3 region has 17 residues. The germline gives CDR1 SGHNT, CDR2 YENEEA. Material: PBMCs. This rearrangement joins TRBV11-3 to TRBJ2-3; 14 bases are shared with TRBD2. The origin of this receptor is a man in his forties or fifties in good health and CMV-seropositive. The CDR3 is CASSLSGTSGSSDTQYF. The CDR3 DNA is TGTGCCAGCAGCTTATCCGGGACTAGCGGGAGTTCAGATACGCAGTATTTT.